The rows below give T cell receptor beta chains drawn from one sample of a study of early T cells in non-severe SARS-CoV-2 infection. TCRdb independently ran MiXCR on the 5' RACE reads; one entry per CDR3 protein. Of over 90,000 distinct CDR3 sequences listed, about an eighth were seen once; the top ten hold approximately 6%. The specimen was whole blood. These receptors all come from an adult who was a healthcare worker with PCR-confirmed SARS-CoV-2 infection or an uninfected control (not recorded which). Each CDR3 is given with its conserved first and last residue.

CASSSGTGGYNEQFF,TRBJ2-1,TRBV5-1
CSARDAKDHGYTF,TRBJ1-2,TRBV20-1
CASSQDGGEKLFF,TRBJ1-4,TRBV14
CSAARGSVQFF,TRBJ2-1,TRBV29-1
CASSSLAEQFF,TRBJ2-1,TRBV5-1
CASSGTSGASFDNEQFF,TRBJ2-1,TRBV9
CASSYQRGTGKNNEQFF,TRBJ2-1,TRBV6-5
CASSYVSEQYF,TRBJ2-7,TRBV28
CSASPGRADQPQHF,TRBJ1-5,TRBV20-1
CASSLGGQLYEQYF,TRBJ2-7,TRBV11-1
CASSLAGRTRSDEQFF,TRBJ2-1,TRBV5-6
CASSFGTPSYEQYF,TRBJ2-7,TRBV5-1
CASSVDRITEAFF,TRBJ1-1,TRBV9
CAIGGISGPGEKLFF,TRBJ1-4,TRBV10-3
CSAPHRGPPNTEAFF,TRBJ1-1,TRBV20-1
CASSLGVGVHNEQFF,TRBJ2-1,TRBV12-3/TRBV12-4
CASSLGSYNEQFF,TRBJ2-1,TRBV5-1
CASSYQTDSGNTIYF,TRBJ1-3,TRBV6-5
CANREAVTGELFF,TRBJ2-2,TRBV10-3
CASSYAGHTDTQYF,TRBJ2-3,TRBV6-5
CSAGGLAIYNEQFF,TRBJ2-1,TRBV20-1
CSARDLGTAKNIQYF,TRBJ2-4,TRBV20-1
CASRGRETQYF,TRBJ2-5,TRBV5-1
CASSLEGATNIQYF,TRBJ2-4,TRBV5-6
CASGRNYEQYF,TRBJ2-7,TRBV28
CASSYPGQGYQPQQF,TRBJ1-5,TRBV6-6
CASRRGGPSGDTQYF,TRBJ2-3,TRBV28
CASSPALRHSYNEQFF,TRBJ2-1,TRBV5-5
CASHNRSATQYF,TRBJ2-3,TRBV21-1
CASRRLANTGELFF,TRBJ2-2,TRBV3-1
CSAGAGYYNEQFF,TRBJ2-1,TRBV20-1
CASSFPDNYGYTF,TRBJ1-2,TRBV12-3/TRBV12-4
CSAWTTGSRTYGYTF,TRBJ1-2,TRBV20-1
CASSPLGAASSYEQYF,TRBJ2-7,TRBV12-3/TRBV12-4
CASSLEQGVYEQYF,TRBJ2-7,TRBV5-1
CSVRATETQPQHF,TRBJ1-5,TRBV29-1
CASSPRKTEAFF,TRBJ1-1,TRBV19
CASSQDRRNTGELFF,TRBJ2-2,TRBV3-1
CASSLISSYNEQFF,TRBJ2-1,TRBV27
CASSDRGAGANVLTF,TRBJ2-6,TRBV10-2
CASSDSAGGPTDTQYF,TRBJ2-3,TRBV6-4
CASRLEVGTSVYNEQFF,TRBJ2-1,TRBV4-1
CASSPYRAKPPEAFF,TRBJ1-1,TRBV7-2
CASSSEPTGTNTEAFF,TRBJ1-1,TRBV5-1
CSARGPVRDTEAFF,TRBJ1-1,TRBV20-1
CASSLGQSSEQFF,TRBJ2-1,TRBV5-1
CAWTRALYGYTF,TRBJ1-2,TRBV30
CASSFGTSGRVYEQYF,TRBJ2-7,TRBV27
CASSVRTLNTEAFF,TRBJ1-1,TRBV7-9
CASSLVGGGYGYTF,TRBJ1-2,TRBV7-9
CASRIRHHTGELFF,TRBJ2-2,TRBV28
CASSDGGGAETQYF,TRBJ2-5,TRBV6-1
CASSPRVRTNEKLFF,TRBJ1-4,TRBV3-1